The T cell receptor beta chain described here comes from a study of naive and memory T cell subsets. Study-level results: TCR transcript changes with activation or differentiation may affect this RNA method.

The CDR3 spans 16 residues. Germline-derived CDR1 and CDR2 are SGHDT and YYEEEE. J gave up 9 bases and V 0 bases, and 10 bases lay outside the gene matches. About this clonotype: Its antigen is undetermined.

Four PCR rounds used nested alpha and beta constant region primers plus the SP2 primer. TCRdb ran MiXCR on the 5' RACE reads and lists one entry per CDR3 protein. The sample records some 60,000 distinct CDR3 sequences, 7.6% being singletons. A UMI-containing oligonucleotide was joined by 3' ligation to the TCR cDNA template. Adult healthy volunteers gave 2.5 ml peripheral blood for whole-blood RNA. The receptor was isolated from a female donor in good health. This chain links TRBV5-6 with TRBJ2-1; 9 bases are shared with TRBD1. The CDR3 coding sequence is TGTGCCAGCAGCTTGGATTGGGACAGGGTAATGAGTGAGCAGTTCTTC. It codes for CASSLDWDRVMSEQFF.